The TCR beta chain under discussion was sequenced for a study of cytotoxic CD8 clonotypes in ibrutinib-treated CLL (TCRdb year 2021). General notes on the study: The cohort included approximately 15 treatment-naive and eleven to twelve relapsed/refractory patients; some 18 were IGHV unmutated. Partial responses were observed in about 25 patients and complete responses in 2; after a median follow-up of about 69 months, remission was maintained in roughly 14 patients and progression was observed in approximately 12. Patients were still on ibrutinib when every remission and progressive disease sample was collected. Samples averaged approximately 260,000 productive templates and tens of thousands of productive rearrangements. Cryopreserved peripheral blood mononuclear cells were collected before treatment, at response, and at either disease progression or sustained remission. Response samples were obtained after a median of about 13 months of treatment, with a range of roughly 6 to 40 months. Longitudinal samples were obtainable from about 30% of the roughly 90 participants in the trial.

What the research found in general, with its limitations: An increase in clonality was observed at ibrutinib response, with clonality remaining stable during sustained remission and falling back toward baseline at progression. Baseline clonality exceeded that of age-matched healthy donors and correlated strongly with circulating CD8+ T-cell counts. Public clonotypes were found to be uncommon and were observed to contract or remain stable during treatment; the increase in clonality was shown to reflect expansion of private clonotypes at ibrutinib response. Sampling times were not matched between sustained-remission and progressing patients, and lymph node repertoires were not studied.

The time point label corresponds to: progressive disease on ibrutinib. For TCR beta library preparation, about 2 micrograms of genomic DNA were isolated from cryopreserved PBMCs. Longitudinal blood samples from CLL patients on ibrutinib monotherapy underwent high-throughput TCR beta sequencing. The patients took part in an open-label, single-center phase 2 trial of ibrutinib monotherapy. A MiSeq instrument was used for deep resolution sequencing, which targeted depths ranging from 1 in 1 million up to 1 in 200,000 T cells, with coverage averaging 10x for each clonotype. The immunoSEQ hsTCRB Kit was used to generate TCR beta libraries. In the original analysis: ImmunoSEQ Data Assistant and ImmunoSEQ Analyzer were used for data analysis, and V, D and J genes were assigned according to IMGT definitions. Clonality, which ranges from 0 to 1, was calculated as one minus the normalized Shannon entropy of productive rearrangement frequencies. Only overrepresented clonotypes making up at least 0.05% of the repertoire of each patient were included in the public clonotype analysis. Some twelve repertoires from age-matched healthy donors, obtained from immuneACCESS, served as clonality controls. Entries here come from immuneACCESS through TCRdb and include only in-frame sequences with V and J called. Some clones fail to appear in such tables; in the studies checked, an unresolved V gene covers under half of the shortfall, and the cause of the remainder is unknown. The D gene and trimming were derived from the DNA, and the V and J assignments and clone size from that table. The sample includes 250,000 to 350,000 clones, with 65% to 85% observed a single time. The ten largest clonotypes hold around 5.3% of the sample.

In the germline V gene, CDR1 corresponds to MRHNA and CDR2 to SNTAGT. The V and J ends are trimmed by 9 bases and 0 bases, leaving 12 bases between them. The CDR3 starts with the cysteine, ends with the phenylalanine, and has 14 residues. The CDR3 DNA has 42 bases and is translated from base 1. With respect to this clone: It lacks a known antigen. Base-call qualities are not available, and no considerably larger clone is one nucleotide away.

This TCR derives from a human donor with chronic lymphocytic leukemia. The sequences come from PBMCs, collected at disease progression, from a patient treated with ibrutinib. The sequence joins TRBV6-4 to TRBJ1-5, with TRBD1 perhaps the D gene, on 6 matching bases. The DNA sequence is given as TGTGCCAGGGCCGGACAGCATAGCAATCAGCCCCAGCATTTT. This encodes CARAGQHSNQPQHF.